This T cell receptor beta chain came from a study of neurological immune-mediated disorders. V gave up 6 bases and J gave up 1 base; unmatched junction bases: 8. This CDR3 has 14 residues. The V gene's germline CDR1 is DFQATT and CDR2 SNEGSKA (reference sequence). Preparation of the unsorted libraries drew on 2 million PBMCs stored at -80 C. This clonotype was picked up many times. TCRdb reprocessed the 5' RACE reads with MiXCR, giving one entry per CDR3 protein. The sample consists of about 36,000 distinct CDR3 sequences, 10% of them appearing once. Sequencing used PBMCs. The V call is TRBV20-1, the J call TRBJ1-1; TRBD1 aligns across 7 bases. The sequence was obtained from a woman in her 30s with HTLV-1-associated myelopathy (HAM/TSP). CDR3 in amino acids: CSARGDSRNTEAFF. The CDR3 DNA sequence: TGCAGTGCCAGGGGGGACAGTAGGAACACTGAAGCTTTCTTT.